The 29 T cell receptor beta chains reported below all come from one sample, sequenced in a study of CD8+CD57+ T cells in acquired aplastic anemia. Genomic DNA served as template for TCR beta VDJ and CDR3 profiling. From the reads, TCRdb called clonotypes with MiXCR, one entry per CDR3 protein. Of a few hundred thousand distinct CDR3 sequences listed, approximately 82% were seen once; the top ten hold 35% to 50%. Only patients with CD8+CD57+ cell expansion on flow cytometry were chosen for sequencing. Material for sequencing was sorted CD4+, CD8+, or CD8+CD57+ T cells (not recorded which) from PBMCs. Receptor source: a human donor with aplastic anemia.

With respect to this clonotype: Since no conserved phenylalanine or tryptophan closes the CDR3, a read error is the likely cause. The limits of the CDR3 on the DNA are not certain, so only TCRdb's listed CDR3 is given. This chain links TRBV7-9 with TRBJ2-1; TRBD1 is the table's D call, not checked against the DNA. The length of the CDR3 is 13 amino acids, counting both ends. The germline V gene encodes CDR1 SEHNR and CDR2 FQNEAQ (reference sequence). The CDR3 region is CASSRPGANEKYY.

To note about this clonotype: No DNA is shown, since the ends of the CDR3 on it are uncertain; the CDR3 is the one TCRdb lists. This chain joins TRBV9 and TRBJ2-3. Ends included, the CDR3 has 14 residues. In germline, CDR1 is SGDLS, CDR2 YYNGEE. CDR3 loop: CASSVGAGTQSHYF.

J is TRBJ2-7 and V is TRBV7-2; D remains unclear. Trimming removed 5 bases from V and 8 bases from J, with 16 bases in between. The germline CDR1 and CDR2 sequences are SGHTA and FQGNSA. The CDR3 length is 13 residues. This CDR3 is CASSRQGAEQQYV. The CDR3 DNA reads TGTGCCAGCAGCCGACAAGGCGCGGAGCAGCAGTACGTC.

Only a few counts were recorded for this clonotype. An end of the junction does not agree with germline; a read error may underlie this. The V gene is TRBV19, the J gene TRBJ2-3, with D perhaps matching TRBD2 (6 bases). Germline CDR1 is LNHDA and CDR2 is SQIVND (reference sequence). This CDR3 contains 14 residues. The CDR3 bases are TGTGCCAGTAGCCTGACTAGAGGTCCCTACAATGAGCAGTTC. This gives the protein CASSLTRGPYNEQF.

This clonotype occurred once. V is TRBV11-1 and J is TRBJ2-7, with 7 bases matching TRBD1. With V trimmed by 5 bases and J by 1 base, 17 bases remained unmatched. This CDR3 is built from 18 residues. Per germline, CDR1 SGHAT and CDR2 FQDESV (reference sequence). The CDR3 sequence is CASSEDQDGTALSYEQYV. Written as DNA, the CDR3 is TGTGCCAGCAGCGAGGATCAAGACGGGACAGCCCTTTCCTACGAGCAGTACGTC.

This clonotype was seen only once. CDR3 in amino acids: CASSSSQSYGANVLTF. The DNA for the CDR3 is TGTGCCAGCAGCTCCTCACAGAGCTACGGGGCCAACGTCCTGACTTTC. The rearrangement joins TRBV5-5 to TRBJ2-6; no definite D call. The CDR3 consists of 16 residues. Deletions cut 3 bases from V and 4 bases from J, with 14 bases between. Germline V lookup: CDR1 SGHKS, CDR2 YYEKEE (reference sequence).

The chain joins TRBV29-1 to TRBJ2-5; 7 bases agree with TRBD1. Trimming took 6 bases from V and 4 from J; bases not matched to a gene: 8. Germline lookup yields CDR1 SQVTM and CDR2 ANQGSEA. The CDR3 is 13 residues long. CDR3: CSVSGQTTETQYF. The CDR3 nucleotides are TGCAGCGTGTCGGGACAGACCACAGAGACCCAGTACTTC.

This CDR3 is CSAAREVYEQYF. DNA of the CDR3: TGCAGTGCCGCACGGGAAGTCTACGAGCAGTACTTC. This chain joins TRBV20-1 and TRBJ2-7, with D possibly TRBD2 on 5 matching bases. V shed 6 bases and J shed 3 bases, with 12 bases lying between them. In germline, CDR1 is DFQATT, CDR2 SNEGSKA (reference sequence). This CDR3 region has 12 residues.

The chain links TRBV7-9 to TRBJ2-3, with 7 positions matching TRBD1. The CDR3 sequence is 15 residues long. Trimming removed 5 bases from V and 13 bases from J; junction bases left unmatched: 18. Germline V gene sequence: CDR1 SEHNR, CDR2 FQNEAQ (reference sequence). CDR3 amino acids: CASSPAQGRNTGEYF. The CDR3 DNA is TGTGCCAGCAGCCCAGCACAGGGGCGGAACACCGGGGAGTATTTT.

As concerns this clonotype: A read error may produce the germline difference seen at one junction end. The chain recombines TRBV11-3 with TRBJ2-1; D possibly matches TRBD1 or TRBD2 (6 bases each). The CDR3 is made up of 16 amino acids. CDR1 SGHNT and CDR2 YENEEA come from the germline V gene. The CDR3 bases are TGTGCCAGCAGCTTAGATCTGAGAGGGGGGAGCGATGAGCAGCTCTTC. Protein: CASSLDLRGGSDEQLF.

This clonotype has only a few counts. This rearrangement joins TRBV7-2 to TRBJ1-5; D is perhaps TRBD1 (5 bases). Germline values: CDR1 SGHTA, CDR2 FQGNSA. Trimming cost V 5 bases and J 10 bases, with 15 bases left between them. The CDR3 has 13 amino acids. CDR3 protein: CASSLTGAHPQHF. The DNA for the CDR3 is TGTGCCAGCAGCCTTACAGGAGCTCACCCCCAGCATTTT.

The chain employs TRBV20-1 and TRBJ2-5; 11 nucleotides align to TRBD1. Germline CDR1 and CDR2: DFQATT and SNEGSKA (reference sequence). The CDR3 has 17 residues. V trimming: 0 bases; J trimming: 5 bases; junction bases outside the gene matches: 11. CDR3 protein: CSARDSTGTGGWETQYF. The CDR3 nucleotides read TGCAGTGCTAGAGATTCAACTGGGACAGGGGGGTGGGAGACCCAGTACTTC.

The chain has TRBV2 and TRBJ2-3, with 11 bases identical to TRBD2. The ends lost 4 bases at V and 4 bases at J; junction bases unmatched: 7. The CDR3 is 16 amino acids. Germline V gives CDR1 SNHLY, CDR2 FYNNEI. This CDR3 reads CASSGDSGRAPDTQYF. Here the CDR3 DNA reads TGTGCCAGCAGTGGCGATAGCGGGAGGGCCCCAGATACGCAGTATTTT.

Concerning this clonotype itself: A junction boundary mismatches the germline segment, possibly from a read error. This chain uses TRBV11-3 with TRBJ2-3, with D hard to call. This CDR3 comprises 12 residues. Looked up from germline, CDR1 is SGHNT and CDR2 is YENEEA. The CDR3 nucleotides are TGTGCCAGCAGCGTAGATCTGAATGCGCAGTATTTT. Protein sequence: CASSVDLNAQYF.

This chain connects TRBV5-6 to TRBJ2-5, with 7 bases fitting TRBD2. J lost 5 bases, V lost 4 bases, and 14 bases had no gene match. The CDR3 is 16 residues long. CDR1 and CDR2 from the germline V gene are SGHDT and YYEEEE. CDR3 sequence: CASSPGPASGGETQYF. CDR3 sequence (DNA): TGTGCCAGCAGCCCAGGTCCGGCTAGCGGTGGGGAGACCCAGTACTTC.

The CDR3 here is CASSESSGGSVYGYTF. The CDR3 DNA sequence: TGTGCCAGCAGCGAATCTAGCGGGGGCTCGGTCTATGGCTACACCTTC. J is TRBJ1-2 and V is TRBV2, with D perhaps TRBD1 (6 bases). Germline-derived CDR1 and CDR2 are SNHLY and FYNNEI. V lost 6 bases and J lost 4, with 21 bases in between. This CDR3 has 16 residues.

The chain employs TRBV2 and TRBJ2-5; a possible D gene is TRBD2 (6 bases). Trimming pared 4 bases from V and 5 bases from J, leaving 11 bases between. The germline CDR1 and CDR2 sequences are SNHLY and FYNNEI. The CDR3 is made up of 13 amino acids. DNA of the CDR3: TGTGCCAGCAGTGGCACGGGGAGGGAGACCCAGTACTTC. This translates into CASSGTGRETQYF.

In the case of this clonotype: One end of the junction fails to match germline, which may point to a read error. The chain employs TRBV7-9 and TRBJ2-1; D remains unclear. Germline V gives CDR1 SEHNR, CDR2 FQNEAQ (reference sequence). This CDR3 is 16 amino acids long. CDR3 DNA: TGTGCCAGCAGCTTACAGGCAGGCGCCGGTGAACATGAACAGTTCTTC. Protein product: CASSLQAGAGEHEQFF.

The chain has TRBV15 and TRBJ2-5; D not certain. This CDR3 has 14 amino acids. Germline V lookup: CDR1 LNHNV, CDR2 YYDKDF (reference sequence). The V gene lost 1 base and the J gene lost 13 bases, with 19 bases spanning the gap. CDR3 nucleotide sequence: TGTGCCACCAGCAGAGGTAGCAGGCAAGACACCGGGTACTTC. This gives the protein CATSRGSRQDTGYF.

The gene calls are TRBV7-9 and TRBJ2-7, with 7 bases identical to TRBD1. In germline, CDR1 is SEHNR, CDR2 FQNEAQ (reference sequence). V shed 5 bases and J 4 bases; nucleotides not matched to a gene: 2. The CDR3 contains 12 residues. CDR3 loop: CASSQQGYEQYF. CDR3 bases: TGTGCCAGCAGCCAACAGGGGTACGAGCAGTACTTC.

V is TRBV9 and J is TRBJ2-7; D not certain. Germline loops: CDR1 SGDLS, CDR2 YYNGEE. This CDR3 is 18 amino acids long. Trimming shortened V by 4 bases and J by 1 base, and 24 bases separated the two germline ends. The CDR3, as DNA: TGTGCCAGCAGCTTTCAGCCAGATACGCAGGATTTTTCCTACGAGCAGTACGTC. Translated, it gives CASSFQPDTQDFSYEQYV.

As concerns this clonotype: Since no conserved phenylalanine or tryptophan closes the CDR3, a read error is the likely cause. The DNA is left out, because the CDR3 cannot be placed on it with certainty; the CDR3 is given as TCRdb lists it. The rearrangement uses TRBV7-8 and TRBJ2-3; the table's D call, TRBD1, was not checked against the DNA. The CDR3 is 13 amino acids long, termini counted. Germline V gives CDR1 SGHVS, CDR2 FQNEAQ. CDR3 residues: CASSFDRAGTALS.

The gene calls are TRBV19 and TRBJ1-5; 7 bases line up with TRBD1. Losses at the gene ends were 6 bases for V and 0 bases for J; bases not matched to a gene: 14. The CDR3 has 18 amino acids. CDR1 LNHDA and CDR2 SQIVND come from the germline V gene (reference sequence). This CDR3 is CASSRDSAGAPSNQPQHF. The CDR3 coding sequence is TGTGCCAGTAGCCGGGACAGTGCGGGGGCTCCTAGCAATCAGCCCCAGCATTTT.

With respect to this clonotype: The conserved phenylalanine or tryptophan normally closing the CDR3 is absent here, so this likely arose from a read error. The DNA is left out, because the CDR3 cannot be placed on it with certainty; the CDR3 is given as TCRdb lists it. The chain employs TRBV7-3 and TRBJ2-3; the table calls TRBD1, which could not be checked here. The CDR3 numbers 13 amino acids, ends counted. Germline V gene sequence: CDR1 SGHTA, CDR2 FQGTGA. This chain's CDR3 is CASGEGGRAEKYY.

The rearrangement joins TRBV5-1 to TRBJ2-3; D may be TRBD1 or TRBD2 (6 bases each). Trimming took 4 bases from V and 2 from J, leaving 11 bases between them. The CDR3 spans 14 residues. Germline V gene data show CDR1 as SGHRS and CDR2 as YFSETQ. CDR3 in DNA: TGCGCCAGCAGCCTGGGGGGCTACACAGATACGCAGTATTTT. This codes for CASSLGGYTDTQYF.

About this clonotype: At one of its ends the junction is not consistent with the germline gene, which may arise from a read error. This chain joins TRBV10-3 and TRBJ1-5; D call uncertain. Matching the DNA end better, TRBJ1-4 makes the J call doubtful. CDR3 length: 17 residues. CDR1 and CDR2 (germline): ENHRY, SYGVKD. The DNA of the CDR3 is TGTGCCATCAGTCAGTCTTCAGTAGAACAAGGCAATGAACCACTGTTTTTT. Protein: CAISQSSVEQGNEPLFF.

About this clonotype: One junction end does not reproduce the germline sequence, and a read error may be involved. V gene TRBV7-9 combines with J gene TRBJ1-1, with 11 bases aligning to TRBD1. Germline CDR1 reads SEHNR; CDR2 reads FQNEAQ (reference sequence). CDR3 length: 14 amino acids. The CDR3: CAGQGARETPDFGF. As DNA, the CDR3 is TGTGCCGGACAGGGGGCTAGGGAGACCCCGGACTTCGGGTTT.

The chain is built from TRBV7-2 and TRBJ2-3; D is perhaps TRBD2 (6 bases). Between the trimmed V and J ends, which lost 0 bases and 10 bases, there was a span of 14 bases. The CDR3 totals 14 residues. Germline CDR1 is SGHTA and CDR2 is FQGNSA. The CDR3 reads CASSLAPGGAAQYF. CDR3 nucleotide sequence: TGTGCCAGCAGCTTAGCGCCAGGCGGGGCAGCGCAGTATTTT.

Comment on this clonotype: One junction end disagrees with the germline gene, perhaps due to a read error. The rearrangement joins TRBV9 to TRBJ2-5; maybe TRBD1 (5 bases). The CDR3 covers 14 residues. Germline V gene sequence: CDR1 SGDLS, CDR2 YYNGEE. The CDR3 loop reads CATSWGSGRGTQYF. In DNA form, the CDR3 reads TGTGCCACCAGCTGGGGCTCCGGCCGAGGCACCCAGTACTTC.